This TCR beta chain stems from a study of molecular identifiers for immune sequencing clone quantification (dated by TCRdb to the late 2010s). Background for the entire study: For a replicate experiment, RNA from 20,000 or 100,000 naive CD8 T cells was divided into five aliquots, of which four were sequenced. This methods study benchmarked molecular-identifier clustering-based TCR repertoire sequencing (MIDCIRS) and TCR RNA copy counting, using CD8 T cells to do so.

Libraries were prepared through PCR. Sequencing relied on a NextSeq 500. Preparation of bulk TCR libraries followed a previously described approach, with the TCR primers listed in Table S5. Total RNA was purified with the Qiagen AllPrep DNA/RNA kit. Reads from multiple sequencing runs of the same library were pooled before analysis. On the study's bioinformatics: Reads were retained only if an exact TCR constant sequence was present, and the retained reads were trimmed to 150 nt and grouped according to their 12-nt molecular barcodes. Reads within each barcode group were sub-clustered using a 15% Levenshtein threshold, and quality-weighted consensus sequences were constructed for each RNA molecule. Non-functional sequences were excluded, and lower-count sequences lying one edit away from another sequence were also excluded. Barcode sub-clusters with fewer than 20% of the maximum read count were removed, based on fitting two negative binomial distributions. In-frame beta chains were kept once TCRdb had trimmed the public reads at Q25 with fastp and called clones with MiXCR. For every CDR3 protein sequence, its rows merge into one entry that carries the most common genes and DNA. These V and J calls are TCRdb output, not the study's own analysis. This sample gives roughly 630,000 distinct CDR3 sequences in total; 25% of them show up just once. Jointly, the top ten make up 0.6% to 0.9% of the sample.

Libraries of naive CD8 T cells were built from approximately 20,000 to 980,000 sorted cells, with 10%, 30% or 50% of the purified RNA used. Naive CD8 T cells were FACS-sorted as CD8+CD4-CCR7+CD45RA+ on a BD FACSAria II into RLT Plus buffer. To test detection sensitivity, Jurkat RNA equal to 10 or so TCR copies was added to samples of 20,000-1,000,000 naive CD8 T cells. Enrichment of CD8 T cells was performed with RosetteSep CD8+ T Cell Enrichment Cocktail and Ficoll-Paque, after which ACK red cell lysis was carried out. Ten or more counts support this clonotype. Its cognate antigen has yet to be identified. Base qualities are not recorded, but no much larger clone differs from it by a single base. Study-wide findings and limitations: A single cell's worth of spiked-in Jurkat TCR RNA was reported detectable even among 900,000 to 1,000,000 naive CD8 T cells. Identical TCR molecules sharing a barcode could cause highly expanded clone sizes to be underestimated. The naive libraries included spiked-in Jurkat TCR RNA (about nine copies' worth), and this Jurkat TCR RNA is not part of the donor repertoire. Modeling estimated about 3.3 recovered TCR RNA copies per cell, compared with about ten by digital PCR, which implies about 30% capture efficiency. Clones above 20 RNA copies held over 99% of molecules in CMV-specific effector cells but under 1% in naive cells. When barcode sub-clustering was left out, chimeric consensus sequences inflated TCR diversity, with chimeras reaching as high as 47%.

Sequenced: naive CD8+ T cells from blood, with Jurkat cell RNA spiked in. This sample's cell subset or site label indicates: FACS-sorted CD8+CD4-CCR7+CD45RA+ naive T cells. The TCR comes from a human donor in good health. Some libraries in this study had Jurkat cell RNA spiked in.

CDR3 protein: CASSPPVVGQGAEQFF. At the DNA level, the sequence is TGTGCCAGCAGCCCCCCTGTGGTGGGACAGGGGGCTGAGCAGTTCTTC. In this chain, TRBV7-9 is recombined with TRBJ2-1; the junction holds 12 bases that match TRBD1. The cysteine opens and the phenylalanine closes a CDR3 of 16 amino acids. CDR3 DNA is the only sequence kept; it has 48 bases, read in frame from the first base. Trimming accounts for 5 bases at V and 9 bases at J, while the number of junction bases matched to no gene is 11. CDR1 is given as SEHNR and CDR2 as FQNEAQ, both from the germline V gene (reference sequence). Where the CDR3 stops, the reference TRBV7-9 and TRBJ2-1 genes take over; the full variable domain is DTGVSQNPRHKITKRGQNVTFRCDPISEHNRLYWYRQTLGQGPEFLTYFQNEAQLEKSRLLSDRFSAERPKGSFSTLEIQRTEQGDSAMYLCASSPPVVGQGAEQFFGPGTRLTVL.